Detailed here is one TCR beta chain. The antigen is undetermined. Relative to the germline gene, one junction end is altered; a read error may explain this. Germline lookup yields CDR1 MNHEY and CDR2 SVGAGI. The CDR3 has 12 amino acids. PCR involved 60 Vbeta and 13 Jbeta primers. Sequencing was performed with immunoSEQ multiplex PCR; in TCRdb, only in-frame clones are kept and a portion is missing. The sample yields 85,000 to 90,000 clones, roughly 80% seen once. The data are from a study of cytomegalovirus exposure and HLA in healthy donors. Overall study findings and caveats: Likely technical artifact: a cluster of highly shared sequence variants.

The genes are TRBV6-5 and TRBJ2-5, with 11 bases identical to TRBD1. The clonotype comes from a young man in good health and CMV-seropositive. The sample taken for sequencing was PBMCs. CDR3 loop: CASSWDRGVWDF. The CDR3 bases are TGTGCCAGCAGTTGGGACAGGGGGGTATGGGACTTC.